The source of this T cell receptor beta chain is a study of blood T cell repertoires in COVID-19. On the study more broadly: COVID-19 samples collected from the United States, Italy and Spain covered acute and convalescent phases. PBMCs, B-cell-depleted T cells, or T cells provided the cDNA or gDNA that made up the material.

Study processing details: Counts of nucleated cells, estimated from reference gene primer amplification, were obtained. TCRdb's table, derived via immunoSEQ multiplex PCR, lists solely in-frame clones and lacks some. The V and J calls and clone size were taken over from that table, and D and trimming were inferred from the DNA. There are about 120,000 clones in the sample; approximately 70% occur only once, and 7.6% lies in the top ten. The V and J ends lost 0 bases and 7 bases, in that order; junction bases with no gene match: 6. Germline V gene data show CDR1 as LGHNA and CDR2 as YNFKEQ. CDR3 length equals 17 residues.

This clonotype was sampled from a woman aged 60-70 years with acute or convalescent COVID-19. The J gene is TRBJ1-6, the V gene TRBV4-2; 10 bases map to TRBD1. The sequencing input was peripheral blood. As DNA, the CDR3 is TGTGCCAGCAGCCAAGATCGACCGGGACAGGGGAATTCACCCCTCCACTTT. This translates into CASSQDRPGQGNSPLHF.